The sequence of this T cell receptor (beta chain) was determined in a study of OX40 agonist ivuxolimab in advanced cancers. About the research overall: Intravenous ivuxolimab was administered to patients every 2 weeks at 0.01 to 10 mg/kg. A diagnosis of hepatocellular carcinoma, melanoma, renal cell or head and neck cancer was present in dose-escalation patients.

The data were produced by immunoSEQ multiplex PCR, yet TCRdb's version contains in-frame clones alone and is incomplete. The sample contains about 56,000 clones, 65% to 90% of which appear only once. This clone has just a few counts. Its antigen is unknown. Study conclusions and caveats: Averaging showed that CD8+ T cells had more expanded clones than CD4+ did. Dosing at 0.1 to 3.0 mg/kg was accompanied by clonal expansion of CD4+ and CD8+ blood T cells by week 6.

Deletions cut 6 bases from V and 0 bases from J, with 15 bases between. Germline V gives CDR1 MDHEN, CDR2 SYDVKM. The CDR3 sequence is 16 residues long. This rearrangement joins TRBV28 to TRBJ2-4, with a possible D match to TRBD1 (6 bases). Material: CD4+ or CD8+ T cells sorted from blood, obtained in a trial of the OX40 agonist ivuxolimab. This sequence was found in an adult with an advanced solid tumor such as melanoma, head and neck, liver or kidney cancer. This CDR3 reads CASSLSGVIAKNIQYF. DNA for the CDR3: TGTGCCAGCAGCCTATCAGGGGTTATAGCCAAAAACATTCAGTACTTC.